This T cell receptor beta chain was obtained from a study of OX40 agonist ivuxolimab in advanced cancers. About the study: Ivuxolimab, an agonistic anti-OX40 (CD134) antibody, was given to patients. The eligibility criteria allowed prior anti-PD-1, anti-PD-L1 or anti-CTLA-4 therapy, and around 40% had some. Study results and caveats: The work left the antigen specificity of expanded peripheral T cells undetermined.

TCRdb keeps only in-frame clones here, not all; method: immunoSEQ multiplex PCR. The sample shows around 90,000 clones, about 90% of them seen only once. Worth noting for this clone: Its target is not known.

Germline CDR1 SGHTA, CDR2 FQGNSA. With V trimmed by 7 bases and J by 7 bases, 8 bases remained unmatched. This CDR3 is built from 13 residues. Autoimmune disease history or systemic immunosuppression meant exclusion. The chain couples TRBV7-2 to TRBJ2-7; TRBD1 matches at 9 bases. The sequenced sample was CD4+ or CD8+ T cells sorted from blood, obtained in a trial of the OX40 agonist ivuxolimab. The clonotype originates from an adult with an advanced solid tumor such as melanoma, head and neck, liver or kidney cancer. CDR3 amino acids: CASTRGQGGEQYF. The CDR3 DNA reads as TGTGCCAGCACCAGGGGACAGGGAGGTGAGCAGTACTTC.